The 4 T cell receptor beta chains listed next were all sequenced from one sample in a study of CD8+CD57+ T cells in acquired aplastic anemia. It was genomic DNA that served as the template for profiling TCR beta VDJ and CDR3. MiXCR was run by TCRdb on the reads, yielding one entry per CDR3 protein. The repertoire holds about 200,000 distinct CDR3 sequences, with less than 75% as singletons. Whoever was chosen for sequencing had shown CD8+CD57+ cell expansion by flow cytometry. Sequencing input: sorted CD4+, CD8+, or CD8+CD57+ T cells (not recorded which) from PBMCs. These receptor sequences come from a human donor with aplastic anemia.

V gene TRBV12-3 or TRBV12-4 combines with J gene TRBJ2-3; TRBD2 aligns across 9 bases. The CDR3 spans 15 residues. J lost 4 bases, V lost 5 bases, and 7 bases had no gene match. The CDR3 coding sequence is TGTGCCAGCAGTCCCGGGACTAGCCTCCCAGATACGCAGTATTTT. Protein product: CASSPGTSLPDTQYF.

The CDR3 sequence is CSARAAGGGSYEQYF. DNA for the CDR3: TGCAGTGCAAGGGCGGCGGGAGGCGGCTCCTACGAGCAGTACTTC. This sequence joins TRBV20-1 and TRBJ2-7; 8 nucleotides line up with TRBD2. The CDR3 consists of 15 residues. The germline V gene encodes CDR1 DFQATT and CDR2 SNEGSKA (reference sequence). V was pared by 6 bases and J by 0 bases, with 10 bases of the junction left unmatched.

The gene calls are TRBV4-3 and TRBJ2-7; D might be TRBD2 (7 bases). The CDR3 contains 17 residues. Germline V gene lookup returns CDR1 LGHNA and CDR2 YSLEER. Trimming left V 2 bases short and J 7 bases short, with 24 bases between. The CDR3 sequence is CASSQSYRGGGRGEQYF. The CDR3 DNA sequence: TGCGCCAGCAGCCAATCTTACCGCGGGGGCGGGAGAGGGGAGCAGTACTTC.

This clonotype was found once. CDR3 DNA sequence: TGCAGTGCTAGCCGGACAGAGAACACTGAAGCTTTCTTT. It yields the protein CSASRTENTEAFF. V and J are TRBV20-1 and TRBJ1-1; the D gene is possibly TRBD1 (6 bases). The CDR3 has 13 residues. Germline CDR1 DFQATT, CDR2 SNEGSKA (reference sequence). Trimming took off 3 bases at V and 1 base at J, with 9 bases between the two ends.